Shown below are 15 T cell receptor beta chains from a single sample sequenced in a study of blood T cell repertoires in COVID-19. Sequencing was performed with immunoSEQ multiplex PCR; in TCRdb, only in-frame clones are kept and a portion is missing. Of about 84,000 clones in the sample, around four fifths were seen once. The sequencing sample was made of peripheral blood. Receptor source: a man at least 80 years old with active or convalescent COVID-19.

The chain joins TRBV5-1 to TRBJ2-4; D unclear. This CDR3 has 13 residues. Germline V gene data show CDR1 as SGHRS and CDR2 as YFSETQ. V was clipped by 0 bases and J by 7 bases, with 8 bases between them. The CDR3: CASSLGGRNIQYF. In DNA, the CDR3 is TGCGCCAGCAGCTTGGGAGGAAGGAACATTCAGTACTTC.

V gene TRBV28 combines with J gene TRBJ2-1; 10 bases fit TRBD1. J gave up 6 bases and V 6 bases, and 8 bases lay outside the gene matches. CDR1 MDHEN and CDR2 SYDVKM come from the germline V gene. The CDR3 has 15 amino acids. The CDR3 nucleotides are TGTGCCAGCAGGAAATGGGACAGGGGAAGCAATGAGCAGTTCTTC. The encoded protein is CASRKWDRGSNEQFF.

The rearrangement joins TRBV5-4 to TRBJ1-6, with TRBD1 identical over 8 bases. The CDR3 covers 16 residues. Per the germline V gene, CDR1 is SGHNT and CDR2 is YYREEE (reference sequence). J was trimmed by 7 bases and V by 4 bases; bases with no gene match: 10. This CDR3 is CASSSLGQGGNSPLHF. In nucleotides, the CDR3 is TGTGCCAGCAGCAGCCTTGGACAGGGAGGGAATTCACCCCTCCACTTT.

The genes are TRBV24-1 and TRBJ2-1, with D tentatively TRBD1 (6 bases). The V end was cut by 2 bases, the J end by 0 bases, with 13 bases between. Germline assignment: CDR1 KGHDR and CDR2 SFDVKD. The CDR3 extends over 17 amino acids. The CDR3: CATSDSRVRGSYNEQFF. The CDR3 DNA is TGTGCCACCAGTGATTCCAGGGTCAGGGGCTCCTACAATGAGCAGTTCTTC.

This clone was observed at least ten times. The J gene is TRBJ2-5, the V gene TRBV7-2; 12 positions agree with TRBD2. The V and J ends lost 5 bases and 5 bases, in that order; junction bases with no gene match: 9. The CDR3 covers 16 residues. Per the germline V gene, CDR1 is SGHTA and CDR2 is FQGNSA. CDR3 DNA sequence: TGTGCCAGCAGCCTCCTAGCGGGAGGGGGACCCGAGACCCAGTACTTC. This sequence encodes CASSLLAGGGPETQYF.

This chain connects TRBV9 to TRBJ2-3, with TRBD2 matching 13 bases. V shed 3 bases, J shed 1 base, and the junction held 2 bases outside the gene matches. In germline, CDR1 is SGDLS, CDR2 YYNGEE. The CDR3 spans 16 residues. The CDR3 DNA is TGTGCCAGCAGCGCCGGACTAGCGGGGGGCACAGATACGCAGTATTTT. Translating gives CASSAGLAGGTDTQYF.

This clone has only a few counts. This chain links TRBV4-2 with TRBJ2-1; 10 bases fit TRBD2. The trim removed 0 bases at V and 11 bases at J, leaving 19 bases unmatched. The length of the CDR3 is 19 residues. CDR1 LGHNA and CDR2 YNFKEQ come from the germline V gene. CDR3 sequence reads: CASSQDLSRAGGQGYKQFF. The CDR3 DNA reads as TGTGCCAGCAGCCAAGATTTGTCCCGAGCGGGAGGGCAGGGGTATAAGCAGTTCTTC.

This clone was observed once. This chain links TRBV19 with TRBJ2-6; TRBD1 might be the D (6 bases). The length of the CDR3 is 17 residues. Germline assignment: CDR1 LNHDA and CDR2 SQIVND (reference sequence). Deletions cut 6 bases from V and 0 bases from J, with 15 bases between. CDR3 nucleotides: TGTGCCAGTAGATTCGGACAGCCCAGCTCTGGGGCCAACGTCCTGACTTTC. Residues: CASRFGQPSSGANVLTF.

CDR3 nucleotides: TGCGCCAGCAGCCTCGGACTAGCGGGGGGGTACAATGAGCAGTTCTTC. Its translation: CASSLGLAGGYNEQFF. This sequence joins TRBV4-1 and TRBJ2-1; 15 nucleotides align to TRBD2. Germline CDR1 reads MGHRA; CDR2 reads YSYEKL. The V segment lost 4 bases and the J segment 4 bases; nucleotides outside the gene matches: 2. This CDR3 region has 16 residues.

This clone occurred once. The gene calls are TRBV9 and TRBJ2-2; 7 bases fit TRBD1. The V gene end was trimmed by 0 bases and the J gene end by 5 bases; junction bases not matched to a gene: 4. Germline V lookup: CDR1 SGDLS, CDR2 YYNGEE. The CDR3 spans 15 residues. The CDR3 sequence: CASSVATGLTGELFF. The CDR3 DNA is TGTGCCAGCAGCGTAGCGACAGGGTTAACCGGGGAGCTGTTTTTT.

CDR3 amino acids: CASSQTGYLETQYF. DNA for the CDR3: TGTGCCAGCAGCCAGACAGGGTACCTAGAGACCCAGTACTTC. The chain carries TRBV6-5 and TRBJ2-5, with 7 positions matching TRBD1. Germline V gives CDR1 MNHEY, CDR2 SVGAGI. Unmatched junction bases numbered 8, after V lost 6 bases and J lost 4 bases. This CDR3 is 14 amino acids long.

The V and J genes are TRBV7-9 and TRBJ1-5, with TRBD1 identical over 10 bases. The CDR3 consists of 13 residues. The V gene's germline CDR1 is SEHNR and CDR2 FQNEAQ (reference sequence). Trimming removed 5 bases from V and 7 bases from J; junction bases left unmatched: 2. DNA for the CDR3: TGTGCCAGCAGCAAGGACAGGGGGCAGCCCCAGCATTTT. This encodes CASSKDRGQPQHF.

CDR3 amino acids: CASSGLAGFAYEQYF. For the CDR3, the DNA is TGTGCCAGTAGTGGACTAGCGGGATTCGCCTACGAGCAGTACTTC. The J gene is TRBJ2-7, the V gene TRBV19; TRBD2 agrees at 12 bases. After removal of 5 bases from V and 2 bases from J, the junction contained 4 bases not matched to a gene. CDR3 length: 15 residues. Germline loops: CDR1 LNHDA, CDR2 SQIVND (reference sequence).

The chain employs TRBV29-1 and TRBJ1-4, with TRBD1 matching 7 bases. The length of the CDR3 is 11 residues. CDR1 is SQVTM, CDR2 ANQGSEA, per germline. The V segment lost 5 bases and the J segment 15 bases; nucleotides outside the gene matches: 9. This CDR3 reads CSVLQGKGVFF. The CDR3 coding sequence is TGCAGCGTTTTACAGGGGAAGGGTGTGTTTTTT.

This chain links TRBV11-2 with TRBJ2-5; 7 positions agree with TRBD1. With V trimmed by 2 bases and J by 3 bases, 6 bases remained unmatched. Germline V gives CDR1 SGHAT, CDR2 FQNNGV. This CDR3 region has 15 residues. The CDR3 protein is CASSLRATGEETQYF. CDR3 DNA sequence: TGTGCCAGCAGCTTACGGGCTACAGGGGAAGAGACCCAGTACTTC.